These T cell receptor beta chains were read from a single sample in a study of OX40 agonist ivuxolimab in advanced cancers. Assay used: immunoSEQ multiplex PCR; TCRdb lists only in-frame clones, some missing. The sample holds 20,000 to 30,000 clones, around three quarters seen once. The sequences come from CD4+ or CD8+ T cells sorted from blood, collected in a trial of the OX40 agonist ivuxolimab. The receptors here all came from an adult with an advanced solid tumor such as melanoma, head and neck, liver or kidney cancer. Both conserved end residues are part of each CDR3. A D gene is named only where the DNA matches it firmly. A clone size is listed for some rows: how often the clone was seen (once, few, many), or a class if it is expanded.

d_call	clone_size	v_call	j_call	cdr3_nt	cdr3_aa
.	.	TRBV10-1	TRBJ2-7	TGCGCCAGCAGCGAGGGGTACGAGCAGTACTTC	CASSEGYEQYF
.	.	TRBV2	TRBJ2-7	TGTGCCAGCAGTGAATTTGTTGTGTCCTACGAGCAGTACTTC	CASSEFVVSYEQYF
TRBD1	.	TRBV6-5	TRBJ1-2	TGTGCCAGCAGTTCCGGACAGGGCGTGCGGAACGGCTACACCTTC	CASSSGQGVRNGYTF
TRBD1	few	TRBV11-2	TRBJ2-2	TGTGCCAGCAGCTTCCCTGACAGGGACCCGAACACCGGGGAGCTGTTTTTT	CASSFPDRDPNTGELFF
.	.	TRBV6-5	TRBJ2-1	TGTGCCAGCAGTTACTCGAGACAGCCCATACAGCAGTTCTTC	CASSYSRQPIQQFF
TRBD1	.	TRBV5-1	TRBJ1-1	TGCGCCAGCAGCTGGACAGGGGACACTGAAGCTTTCTTT	CASSWTGDTEAFF
.	.	TRBV7-2	TRBJ1-3	TGTGCCAGCAGCTTAGCAGGGGGGGCTGGAAACACCATATATTTT	CASSLAGGAGNTIYF
TRBD2	few	TRBV19	TRBJ2-5	TGTGCCAGTAGTCCGGGACTAGCCCTACAAGAGACCCAGTACTTC	CASSPGLALQETQYF
.	.	TRBV29-1	TRBJ1-2	TGCAGCGGGGGGGATGGAACGAACTATGGCTACACCTTC	CSGGDGTNYGYTF
.	.	TRBV10-3	TRBJ2-3	TGTGCCATCCTTCCCGGCCACACAGATACGCAGTATTTT	CAILPGHTDTQYF
.	.	TRBV12-5	TRBJ2-7	TGTGCTAGTGGTTTTGGCGGCTCCGAGCAGTACTTC	CASGFGGSEQYF